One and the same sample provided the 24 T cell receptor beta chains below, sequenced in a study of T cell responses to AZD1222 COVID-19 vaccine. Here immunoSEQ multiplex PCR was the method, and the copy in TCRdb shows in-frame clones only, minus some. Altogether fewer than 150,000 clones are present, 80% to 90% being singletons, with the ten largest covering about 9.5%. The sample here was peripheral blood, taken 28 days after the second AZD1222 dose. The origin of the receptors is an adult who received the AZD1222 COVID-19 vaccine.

The CDR3 coding sequence is TGCGCCAGCAGTGAGTCGGGGGCAGGGATCACTGAAGCTTTCTTT. Translated, it gives CASSESGAGITEAFF. The V gene is TRBV10-1, the J gene TRBJ1-1, with a tentative D call TRBD1 (6 bases). There are 15 residues in the CDR3. Germline loops: CDR1 WNHNN, CDR2 SYGVQD (reference sequence). The V gene lost 0 bases and the J gene lost 4 bases, with 12 bases spanning the gap.

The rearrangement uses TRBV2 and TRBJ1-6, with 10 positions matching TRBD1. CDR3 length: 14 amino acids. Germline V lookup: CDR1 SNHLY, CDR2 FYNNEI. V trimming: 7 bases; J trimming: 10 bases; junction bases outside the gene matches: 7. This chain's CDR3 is CASILTGGGSPLHF. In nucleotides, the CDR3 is TGTGCCAGCATCTTGACAGGGGGCGGCTCACCCCTCCACTTT.

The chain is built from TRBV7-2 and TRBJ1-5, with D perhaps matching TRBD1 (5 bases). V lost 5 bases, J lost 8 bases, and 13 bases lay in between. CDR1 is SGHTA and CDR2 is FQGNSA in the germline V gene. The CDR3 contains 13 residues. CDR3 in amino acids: CASSPSRGEPQHF. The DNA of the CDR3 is TGTGCCAGCAGCCCATCGAGGGGAGAGCCCCAGCATTTT.

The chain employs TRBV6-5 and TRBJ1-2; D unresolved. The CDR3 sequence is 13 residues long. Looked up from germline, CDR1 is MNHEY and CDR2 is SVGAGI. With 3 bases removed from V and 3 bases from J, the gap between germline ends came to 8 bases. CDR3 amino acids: CASSYKGYYGYTF. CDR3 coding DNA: TGTGCCAGCAGTTATAAAGGGTACTATGGCTACACCTTC.

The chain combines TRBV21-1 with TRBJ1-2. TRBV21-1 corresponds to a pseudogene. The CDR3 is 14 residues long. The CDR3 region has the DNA TGTGCCAGCAGCAACCCCCCAGAGCGCTATGGCTACACCTTC. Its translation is CASSNPPERYGYTF.

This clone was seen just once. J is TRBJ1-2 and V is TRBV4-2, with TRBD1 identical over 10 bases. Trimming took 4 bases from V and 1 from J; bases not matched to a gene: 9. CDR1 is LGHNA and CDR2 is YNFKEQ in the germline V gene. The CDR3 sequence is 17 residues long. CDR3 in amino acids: CASSPRTGGKGNYGYTF. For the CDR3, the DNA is TGTGCCAGCAGCCCACGGACAGGGGGTAAAGGTAACTATGGCTACACCTTC.

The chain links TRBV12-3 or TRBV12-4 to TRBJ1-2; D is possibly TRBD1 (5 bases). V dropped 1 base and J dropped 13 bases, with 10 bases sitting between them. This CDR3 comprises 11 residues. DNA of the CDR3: TGTGCCAGCAGTTTAGAGGTGGGACTCACCTTC. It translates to CASSLEVGLTF.

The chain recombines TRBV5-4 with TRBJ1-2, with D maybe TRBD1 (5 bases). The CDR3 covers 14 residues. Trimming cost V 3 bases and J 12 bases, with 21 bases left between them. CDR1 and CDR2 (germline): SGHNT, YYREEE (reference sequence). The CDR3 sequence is CASSSGTDLGRNTF. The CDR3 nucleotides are TGTGCCAGCAGCTCCGGGACGGACTTGGGAAGGAACACCTTC.

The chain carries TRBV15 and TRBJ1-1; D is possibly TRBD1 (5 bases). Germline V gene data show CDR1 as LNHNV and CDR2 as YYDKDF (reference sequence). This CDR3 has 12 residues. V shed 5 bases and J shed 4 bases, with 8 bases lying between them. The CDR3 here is CATSFQGTEAFF. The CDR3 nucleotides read TGTGCCACCAGCTTTCAGGGCACTGAAGCTTTCTTT.

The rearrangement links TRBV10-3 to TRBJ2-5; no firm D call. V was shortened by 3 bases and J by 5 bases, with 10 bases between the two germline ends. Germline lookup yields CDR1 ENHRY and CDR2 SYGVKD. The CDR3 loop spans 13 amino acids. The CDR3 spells CAISDGLRETQYF. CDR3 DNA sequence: TGTGCCATCAGTGATGGTTTGCGGGAGACCCAGTACTTC.

CDR3 in DNA: TGTGCCAGCAGCCGGGGTCCCGGGGAGCTGTTTTTT. Protein sequence: CASSRGPGELFF. The rearrangement joins TRBV27 to TRBJ2-2; perhaps TRBD2 as D (5 bases). V was trimmed by 6 bases and J by 6 bases, leaving 8 bases between them. Per the germline V gene, CDR1 is MNHEY and CDR2 is SMNVEV (reference sequence). This CDR3 region has 12 residues.

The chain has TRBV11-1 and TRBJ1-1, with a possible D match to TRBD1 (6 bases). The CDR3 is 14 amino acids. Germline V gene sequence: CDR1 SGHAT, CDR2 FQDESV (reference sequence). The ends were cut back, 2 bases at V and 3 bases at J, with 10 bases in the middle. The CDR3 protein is CASSLSAGDTEAFF. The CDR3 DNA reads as TGTGCCAGCAGCTTATCGGCAGGGGACACTGAAGCTTTCTTT.

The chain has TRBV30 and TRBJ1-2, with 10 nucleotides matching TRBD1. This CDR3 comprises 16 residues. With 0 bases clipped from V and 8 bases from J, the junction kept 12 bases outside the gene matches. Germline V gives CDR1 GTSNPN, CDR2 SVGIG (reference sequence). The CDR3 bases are TGTGCCTGGAGTGTGATGGGCGGGACAGGGGTAGAGGGCTACACCTTC. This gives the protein CAWSVMGGTGVEGYTF.

The CDR3, as DNA: TGTGCCAGCAGCTTTCCAGATAACTATGGCTACACCTTC. Translating gives CASSFPDNYGYTF. The V gene is TRBV5-6, the J gene TRBJ1-2, with D uncertain. The CDR3 has 13 amino acids. The V end lost 2 bases, the J end lost 1 base, and 6 bases lay between the germline ends. The germline CDR1 and CDR2 sequences are SGHDT and YYEEEE. Together with reference TRBV5-6 and TRBJ1-2, the CDR3 gives the full variable domain: DAGVTQSPTHLIKTRGQQVTLRCSPKSGHDTVSWYQQALGQGPQFIFQYYEEEERQRGNFPDRFSGHQFPNYSSELNVNALLLGDSALYLCASSFPDNYGYTFGSGTRLTVV.

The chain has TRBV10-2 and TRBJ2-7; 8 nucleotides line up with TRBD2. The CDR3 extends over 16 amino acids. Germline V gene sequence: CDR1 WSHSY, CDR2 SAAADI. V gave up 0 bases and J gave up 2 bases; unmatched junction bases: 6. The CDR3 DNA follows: TGCGCCAGCAGTGAGTCTAGCGGGATCTCCCCCTACGAGCAGTACTTC. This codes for CASSESSGISPYEQYF.

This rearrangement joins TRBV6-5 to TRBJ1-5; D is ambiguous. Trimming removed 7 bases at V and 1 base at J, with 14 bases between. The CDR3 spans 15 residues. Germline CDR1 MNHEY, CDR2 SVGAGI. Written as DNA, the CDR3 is TGTGCCAGCACCCTAACCTGGGGAAGCAATCAGCCCCAGCATTTT. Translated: CASTLTWGSNQPQHF.

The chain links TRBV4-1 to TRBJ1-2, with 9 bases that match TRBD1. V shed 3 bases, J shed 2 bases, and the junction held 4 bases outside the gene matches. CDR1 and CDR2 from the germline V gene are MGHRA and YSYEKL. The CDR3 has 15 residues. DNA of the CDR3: TGCGCCAGCAGCCAGGGGACAGGGCTAAACTATGGCTACACCTTC. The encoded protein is CASSQGTGLNYGYTF.

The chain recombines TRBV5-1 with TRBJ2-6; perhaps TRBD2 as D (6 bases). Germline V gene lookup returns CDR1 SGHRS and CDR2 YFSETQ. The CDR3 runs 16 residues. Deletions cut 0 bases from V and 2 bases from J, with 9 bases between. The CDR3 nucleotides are TGCGCCAGCAGCTTGGCCTCGGGGGCTGGGGCCAACGTCCTGACTTTC. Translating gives CASSLASGAGANVLTF.

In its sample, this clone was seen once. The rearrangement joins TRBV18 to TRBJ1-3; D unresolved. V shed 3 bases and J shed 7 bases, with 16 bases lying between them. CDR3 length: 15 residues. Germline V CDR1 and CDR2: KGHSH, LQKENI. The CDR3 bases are TGTGCCAGCTCACCTCTCCGGGATCAAAGGAACACCATATATTTT. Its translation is CASSPLRDQRNTIYF.

CDR3 sequence reads: CASSQVGRGEYEQYF. The CDR3 DNA reads as TGCGCCAGCAGCCAAGTAGGGCGGGGTGAGTACGAGCAGTACTTC. The chain couples TRBV4-1 to TRBJ2-7, with a weak D call TRBD2 (6 bases). Trimming pared 1 base from V and 4 bases from J, leaving 14 bases between. The germline gives CDR1 MGHRA, CDR2 YSYEKL. This CDR3 is 15 amino acids long.

CDR3 amino acids: CASSQGDYGYTF. CDR3 nucleotides: TGTGCCAGCAGCCAAGGGGACTATGGCTACACCTTC. The chain links TRBV3-1 (or the pseudogene TRBV3-2) to TRBJ1-2, with D uncertain. Germline V gene lookup returns CDR1 LGHDT and CDR2 YNNKEL (reference sequence). V gave up 1 base and J gave up 3 bases, with 3 bases separating them. There are 12 residues in the CDR3.

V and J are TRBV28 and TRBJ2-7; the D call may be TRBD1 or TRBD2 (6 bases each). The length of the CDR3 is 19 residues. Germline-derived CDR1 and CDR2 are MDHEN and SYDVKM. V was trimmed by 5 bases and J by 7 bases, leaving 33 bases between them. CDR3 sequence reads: CASSGLGQWGVVQIGEQYF. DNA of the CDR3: TGTGCCAGCAGTGGGCTGGGACAATGGGGGGTGGTCCAGATAGGAGAGCAGTACTTC.

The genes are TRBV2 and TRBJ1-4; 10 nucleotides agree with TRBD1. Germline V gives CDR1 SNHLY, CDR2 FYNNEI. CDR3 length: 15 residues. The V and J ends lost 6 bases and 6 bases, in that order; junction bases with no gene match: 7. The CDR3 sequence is CASRLDRGPDEKLFF. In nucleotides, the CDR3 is TGTGCCAGCAGACTTGACAGGGGGCCCGATGAAAAACTGTTTTTT.

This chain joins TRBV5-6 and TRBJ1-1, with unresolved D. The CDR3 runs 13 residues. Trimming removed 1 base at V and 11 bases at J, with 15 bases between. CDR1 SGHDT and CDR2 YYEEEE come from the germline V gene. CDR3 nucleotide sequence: TGTGCCAGCAGCTTGTATAACCTCGGAAAGGCTTTCTTT. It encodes CASSLYNLGKAFF.